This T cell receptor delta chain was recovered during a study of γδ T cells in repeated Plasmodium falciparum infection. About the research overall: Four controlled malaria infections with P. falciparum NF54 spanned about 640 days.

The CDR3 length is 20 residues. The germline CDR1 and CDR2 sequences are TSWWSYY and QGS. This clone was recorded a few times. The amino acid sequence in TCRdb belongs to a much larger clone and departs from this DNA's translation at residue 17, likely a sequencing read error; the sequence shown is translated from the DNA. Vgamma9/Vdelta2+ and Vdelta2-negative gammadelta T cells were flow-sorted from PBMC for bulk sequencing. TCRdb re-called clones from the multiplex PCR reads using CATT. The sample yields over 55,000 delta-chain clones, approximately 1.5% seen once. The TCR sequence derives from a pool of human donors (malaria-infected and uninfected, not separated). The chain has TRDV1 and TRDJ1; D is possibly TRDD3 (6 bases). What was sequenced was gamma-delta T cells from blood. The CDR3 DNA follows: TGTGCTCTTGGGGAACCTAACCCATTACGTGGGGGGGACCCTCTCGATGAACTCATCTTT. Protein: CALGEPNPLRGGDPLDELIF.